The 29 T cell receptor beta chains given below trace back to one sample, sequenced in a study of T cells after yellow fever vaccination. TCRdb passed the 5' RACE reads through MiXCR, listing each CDR3 protein once. The sample includes roughly 310,000 distinct CDR3 sequences, over 8% of them seen just once. Material: PBMCs, obtained on the day of the first yellow fever vaccination. These receptors were collected from a man in his late teens or twenties who received the YFV17D yellow fever vaccine.

This clonotype was seen many times. The chain combines TRBV7-2 with TRBJ2-3; TRBD2 is a possible D gene (7 bases). Germline V gene data show CDR1 as SGHTA and CDR2 as FQGNSA. CDR3 length: 14 residues. Trimming left V 7 bases short and J 6 bases short, with 17 bases between. CDR3 coding DNA: TGTGCCAGCAAATTGGGGGGGGCCTACGATACGCAGTATTTT. Translation gives CASKLGGAYDTQYF.

This chain joins TRBV5-1 and TRBJ1-1; 7 positions agree with TRBD1. The CDR3 consists of 16 residues. V lost 4 bases to trimming and J lost 2 bases; unmatched junction nucleotides: 11. Germline V gene sequence: CDR1 SGHRS, CDR2 YFSETQ. CDR3 bases: TGCGCCAGCAGCACAGGGGCGGGACACACAAACACTGAAGCTTTCTTT. Protein sequence: CASSTGAGHTNTEAFF.

This clonotype was seen at least ten times. The CDR3: CASSLDGYRGTFF. The CDR3 DNA follows: TGTGCCAGCAGCTTGGACGGATATCGAGGAACTTTCTTT. This chain links TRBV5-4 with TRBJ1-1; D not certain. Germline CDR1 is SGHNT and CDR2 is YYREEE (reference sequence). V was cut by 0 bases and J by 12 bases, with 15 bases left in between. The CDR3 runs to 13 residues.

The chain has TRBV20-1 and TRBJ2-1; D may be TRBD2 (7 bases). Trimming cost V 6 bases and J 10 bases, with 22 bases left between them. Germline V CDR1 and CDR2: DFQATT, SNEGSKA (reference sequence). The CDR3 has 14 amino acids. CDR3: CSAQEGGPAREQFF. CDR3 coding DNA: TGCAGTGCCCAAGAGGGGGGGCCCGCTCGGGAGCAGTTCTTC.

The genes are TRBV5-1 and TRBJ1-2; D is uncertain. CDR3 length: 12 residues. V was shortened by 5 bases and J by 1 base, with 6 bases between the two germline ends. Per the germline V gene, CDR1 is SGHRS and CDR2 is YFSETQ. The CDR3 loop is CASRTDNYGYTF. The CDR3, as DNA: TGCGCCAGCAGAACAGATAACTATGGCTACACCTTC.

This clonotype showed up just a few times. This chain connects TRBV7-6 to TRBJ1-6; D ambiguous. V was cut by 3 bases and J by 2 bases, with 26 bases left in between. Per the germline V gene, CDR1 is SGHVS and CDR2 is FNYEAQ. The CDR3 loop spans 21 amino acids. CDR3 loop: CASSFRYLRGFTGAYNSPLHF. DNA of the CDR3: TGTGCCAGCAGCTTCCGATACCTCCGGGGATTTACTGGTGCCTATAATTCACCCCTCCACTTT. Full variable domain (rest looked up from reference TRBV7-6 and TRBJ1-6): GAGVSQSPRYKVTKRGQDVALRCDPISGHVSLYWYRQALGQGPEFLTYFNYEAQQDKSGLPNDRFSAERPEGSISTLTIQRTEQRDSAMYRCASSFRYLRGFTGAYNSPLHFGNGTRLTVT.

The chain joins TRBV3-1 to TRBJ2-5, with no clear D. With 4 bases removed from V and 2 bases from J, the gap between germline ends came to 11 bases. Germline assignment: CDR1 LGHDT and CDR2 YNNKEL (reference sequence). The CDR3 consists of 14 residues. CDR3 sequence: CASSPRLPQETQYF. CDR3 nucleotides: TGTGCCAGCAGCCCGCGTCTACCGCAAGAGACCCAGTACTTC.

In its sample, this clonotype was seen a few times. CDR3 DNA: TGTGCCAGCAGTTTGGTAATAGCATCCTACAATGAGCAGTTCTTC. Its protein product is CASSLVIASYNEQFF. The gene calls are TRBV12-3 or TRBV12-4 and TRBJ2-1; no clear D gene. V was clipped by 3 bases and J by 1 base, with 10 bases between them. The CDR3 covers 15 residues.

The rearrangement joins TRBV7-2 to TRBJ1-1; D uncertain. Germline CDR1 is SGHTA and CDR2 is FQGNSA. The CDR3 runs 13 residues. Trimming cost V 8 bases and J 0 bases, with 10 bases left between them. CDR3 loop: CASGVTVNTEAFF. The CDR3 nucleotides are TGTGCCAGCGGTGTTACAGTGAACACTGAAGCTTTCTTT.

This rearrangement joins TRBV7-8 to TRBJ2-6; D may be TRBD1 or TRBD2 (5 bases each). The germline V gene encodes CDR1 SGHVS and CDR2 FQNEAQ. CDR3 length equals 17 residues. Deletions cut 4 bases from V and 3 bases from J, with 16 bases between. DNA for the CDR3: TGTGCCAGCAGCTCCACATTTGGGGCGGGTGGGGCCAACGTCCTGACTTTC. It specifies CASSSTFGAGGANVLTF. Using reference TRBV7-8 and TRBJ2-6 for the parts outside the CDR3, the full variable domain is GAGVSQSPRYKVAKRGQDVALRCDPISGHVSLFWYQQALGQGPEFLTYFQNEAQLDKSGLPSDRFFAERPEGSVSTLKIQRTQQEDSAVYLCASSSTFGAGGANVLTFGAGSRLTVL.

The rearrangement links TRBV4-3 to TRBJ2-2; 10 bases align to TRBD2. There are 15 residues in the CDR3. Germline CDR1 reads LGHNA; CDR2 reads YSLEER. After removal of 0 bases from V and 11 bases from J, the junction contained 6 bases not matched to a gene. The CDR3 sequence: CASSQDSSGGSELFF. In nucleotides, the CDR3 is TGCGCCAGCAGCCAAGATTCTAGCGGGGGATCAGAGCTGTTTTTT.

Only a few counts were recorded for this clonotype. The V call is TRBV5-1, the J call TRBJ2-4, with D uncertain. V was pared by 2 bases and J by 2 bases, with 11 bases between. The CDR3 covers 15 residues. The V gene's germline CDR1 is SGHRS and CDR2 YFSETQ. CDR3 region: CASSLSGRTKNIQYF. For the CDR3, the DNA is TGCGCCAGCAGCTTATCGGGTAGGACCAAAAACATTCAGTACTTC.

In this sample, this clonotype turned up many times. V and J are TRBV12-3 or TRBV12-4 and TRBJ1-3; 7 bases are shared with TRBD1. V was pared by 5 bases and J by 1 base, with 2 bases of the junction left unmatched. This CDR3 spans 14 amino acids. Here the CDR3 reads CASSNRGSGNTIYF. CDR3 in DNA: TGTGCCAGCAGTAACAGGGGTTCTGGAAACACCATATATTTT.

The rearrangement joins TRBV5-4 to TRBJ1-4, with D unclear. CDR3 length equals 14 residues. Trimming left V 1 base short and J 4 bases short, with 8 bases between. Germline-derived CDR1 and CDR2 are SGHNT and YYREEE (reference sequence). DNA for the CDR3: TGTGCCAGCAGCTTGACCCTGAGTAATGAAAAACTGTTTTTT. Its protein is CASSLTLSNEKLFF.

The rearrangement links TRBV13 to TRBJ2-7; D is ambiguous. The V end lost 0 bases, the J end lost 6 bases, and 9 bases lay between the germline ends. CDR1 PRHDT and CDR2 FYEKMQ come from the germline V gene (reference sequence). The CDR3 is 13 residues long. The CDR3 bases are TGTGCCAGCAGCTTAGGCTCCCTAGGCGAGCAGTACGTC. Translated, it gives CASSLGSLGEQYV.

At least ten counts were recorded for this clonotype. The rearrangement uses TRBV5-1 and TRBJ2-3; perhaps D is TRBD1 or TRBD2 (6 bases each). The V gene's germline CDR1 is SGHRS and CDR2 YFSETQ. The CDR3 covers 16 residues. With 1 base removed from V and 4 bases from J, the gap between germline ends came to 16 bases. The CDR3 loop reads CASSLTGRSSPDTQYF. CDR3 sequence (DNA): TGCGCCAGCAGCTTGACAGGGAGGTCATCACCAGATACGCAGTATTTT.

This chain uses TRBV6-1 with TRBJ2-5; D assignment may be TRBD1 or TRBD2 (6 bases each). This CDR3 spans 16 amino acids. Germline V CDR1 and CDR2: MNHNS, SASEGT. The V end lost 2 bases, the J end lost 4 bases, and 17 bases lay between the germline ends. The CDR3 sequence is CASSEIPGAERETQYF. CDR3 bases: TGTGCCAGCAGTGAAATTCCGGGGGCGGAACGAGAGACCCAGTACTTC.

The chain couples TRBV6-1 to TRBJ1-5; no clear D gene. Trimming shortened V by 1 base and J by 7 bases, and 11 bases separated the two germline ends. This CDR3 spans 14 amino acids. Per the germline V gene, CDR1 is MNHNS and CDR2 is SASEGT. In DNA, the CDR3 is TGTGCCAGCAGTGAAGGCTGGGCGGGGCAGCCCCAGCATTTT. Protein sequence: CASSEGWAGQPQHF.

The genes are TRBV4-3 and TRBJ2-3; 9 nucleotides line up with TRBD1. The CDR3 loop spans 16 amino acids. Germline CDR1 is LGHNA and CDR2 is YSLEER. V shed 3 bases and J 5 bases; nucleotides not matched to a gene: 9. CDR3 loop: CASSHAPGQGEDTQYF. CDR3 DNA sequence: TGCGCCAGCAGCCATGCTCCGGGACAGGGTGAAGATACGCAGTATTTT.

This clonotype was seen at least ten times. This rearrangement joins TRBV29-1 to TRBJ2-1; possible D gene TRBD2, 5 bases. Germline CDR1 reads SQVTM; CDR2 reads ANQGSEA. Trimming removed 5 bases from V and 4 bases from J, with 6 bases in between. The CDR3 has 11 amino acids. CDR3 region: CSVPGYNEQFF. In DNA, the CDR3 is TGCAGCGTTCCGGGGTACAATGAGCAGTTCTTC.

Note on this clonotype: Relative to the germline gene, one junction end is altered; a read error may explain this. The chain links TRBV6-5 to TRBJ1-2, with 7 bases identical to TRBD1. This CDR3 comprises 16 residues. The germline V gene has CDR1 MNHEY and CDR2 SVGAGI. CDR3 sequence: CVSSYSGTAHTEGYTF. CDR3 nucleotide sequence: TGTGTCAGCAGTTACTCGGGGACAGCCCATACGGAGGGCTACACCTTC.

V is TRBV7-9 and J is TRBJ2-7, with TRBD1 as a possible D gene (6 bases). The CDR3 contains 12 residues. The V end lost 6 bases, the J end lost 6 bases, and 12 bases lay between the germline ends. The V gene's germline CDR1 is SEHNR and CDR2 FQNEAQ (reference sequence). CDR3 DNA sequence: TGTGCCAGCAGTTCACAGGGCATCGAGCAGTACTTC. Translation gives CASSSQGIEQYF.

The chain is built from TRBV10-3 and TRBJ1-2; no firm D call. Trimming stripped 5 bases from V and 5 bases from J, with 18 bases between. From germline, CDR1 is ENHRY and CDR2 SYGVKD. This CDR3 spans 15 amino acids. CDR3 sequence: CAISSQDPKGYGYTF. Here the CDR3 DNA reads TGTGCCATCAGTTCCCAGGACCCGAAGGGATATGGCTACACCTTC.

This clonotype was detected ten times or more. Here the CDR3 DNA reads TGCGCCAGCAGCCAAGTCTGGCTAGCGGGGGGGCCAACGCAGTATTTT. Its protein is CASSQVWLAGGPTQYF. V usage is TRBV4-3 and J usage is TRBJ2-3; 12 nucleotides agree with TRBD2. This CDR3 comprises 16 residues. With 1 base clipped from V and 9 bases from J, the junction kept 8 bases outside the gene matches. Germline loops: CDR1 LGHNA, CDR2 YSLEER.

This clonotype was seen a handful of times. The chain couples TRBV12-5 to TRBJ2-3, with 10 positions matching TRBD1. CDR3 length equals 15 residues. Germline V lookup: CDR1 LGHNT, CDR2 FRNRAP. Germline trimming cut 5 bases from V and 3 bases from J; bases unmatched to any gene: 5. The CDR3 DNA reads TGTGCTAGTGGTCCGACGGACAGGGGGACAGATACGCAGTATTTT. This translates into CASGPTDRGTDTQYF. Looking up the rest from reference TRBV12-5 and TRBJ2-3 gives the full variable domain: DARVTQTPRHKVTEMGQEVTMRCQPILGHNTVFWYRQTMMQGLELLAYFRNRAPLDDSGMPKDRFSAEMPDATLATLKIQPSEPRDSAVYFCASGPTDRGTDTQYFGPGTRLTVL.

With respect to this clonotype: A much larger clone differs from this one at a single base, so this may be a read error. The CDR3 region is CANSFGPSTQPQHF. The CDR3 coding sequence is TGTGCCAACAGCTTCGGTCCTAGCACTCAGCCCCAGCATTTT. V usage is TRBV7-2 and J usage is TRBJ1-5; D unclear. Germline loops: CDR1 SGHTA, CDR2 FQGNSA. This CDR3 comprises 14 residues.

This chain joins TRBV18 and TRBJ1-5; D perhaps matches TRBD1 (5 bases). Germline assignment: CDR1 KGHSH and CDR2 LQKENI. The CDR3 runs to 15 residues. V gave up 3 bases and J gave up 1 base, with 10 bases separating them. CDR3 nucleotides: TGTGCCAGCTCACCTTTCAGGGAAAGCAATCAGCCCCAGCATTTT. Translating gives CASSPFRESNQPQHF.

Here the CDR3 reads CASSKTSESYNEQFF. The CDR3 nucleotides read TGTGCCAGCAGCAAGACTAGCGAATCCTACAATGAGCAGTTCTTC. This chain links TRBV7-2 with TRBJ2-1; 8 nucleotides line up with TRBD2. The CDR3 covers 15 residues. The V gene end was trimmed by 5 bases and the J gene end by 1 base; junction bases not matched to a gene: 4. From germline, CDR1 is SGHTA and CDR2 FQGNSA. The whole variable domain, remainder taken from reference TRBV7-2 and TRBJ2-1, is GAGVSQSPSNKVTEKGKDVELRCDPISGHTALYWYRQSLGQGLEFLIYFQGNSAPDKSGLPSDRFSAERTGGSVSTLTIQRTQQEDSAVYLCASSKTSESYNEQFFGPGTRLTVL.

The chain recombines TRBV20-1 with TRBJ2-3; 9 bases are shared with TRBD2. Germline loops: CDR1 DFQATT, CDR2 SNEGSKA (reference sequence). CDR3 length equals 15 residues. V dropped 1 base and J dropped 6; count of bases not matched to a gene: 8. As DNA, the CDR3 is TGCAGTGCTAGAGGGAGCGGGGGGCCCTCGGATACGCAGTATTTT. Encoded protein: CSARGSGGPSDTQYF.